These 14 T cell receptor beta chains originate from one sample sequenced in a study of response to subunit inactivated influenza vaccine. TCRdb itself ran the RT-PCR reads through MiXCR, one entry per CDR3 protein. The sample gives 290,000 or so distinct CDR3 sequences, 20% to 25% of which show up once; 10% to 13% is in the top ten. The sequenced sample was PBMCs from blood, obtained about 20 months after vaccination. Receptors originate from a man between 50 and 75 years old who received an inactivated influenza vaccine.

In this sample, this clonotype turned up many times. The genes are TRBV28 and TRBJ1-5; 8 bases line up with TRBD1. The V and J ends lost 5 bases and 7 bases, in that order; junction bases with no gene match: 13. This CDR3 has 16 amino acids. Germline loops: CDR1 MDHEN, CDR2 SYDVKM. CDR3 nucleotides: TGTGCCAGCAGTCCCCTCGGGACAGGAATGGGACAGCCCCAGCATTTT. Its translation: CASSPLGTGMGQPQHF.

This clonotype was detected only a few times. The chain joins TRBV6-5 to TRBJ1-2; 7 positions agree with TRBD1. Trimming removed 4 bases from V and 4 bases from J; junction bases left unmatched: 6. The CDR3 runs to 14 residues. The germline V gene encodes CDR1 MNHEY and CDR2 SVGAGI. The CDR3 sequence: CASSLNRQGYGYTF. The CDR3, as DNA: TGTGCCAGCAGTTTAAATCGACAGGGCTATGGCTACACCTTC.

V gene TRBV7-2 combines with J gene TRBJ1-5, with D possibly matching TRBD1 (6 bases). V was pared by 5 bases and J by 9 bases, with 14 bases between. Germline loops: CDR1 SGHTA, CDR2 FQGNSA. The CDR3 extends over 13 amino acids. CDR3 amino acids: CASSQGSERPQHF. DNA of the CDR3: TGTGCCAGCAGCCAGGGGTCGGAACGGCCCCAGCATTTT.

J is TRBJ2-3 and V is TRBV5-1, with D possibly matching TRBD1 (5 bases). CDR3 size: 14 residues. Germline V gives CDR1 SGHRS, CDR2 YFSETQ. V was cut by 1 base and J by 5 bases, with 11 bases left in between. CDR3 DNA sequence: TGCGCCAGCAGCTTGTCCAGGGCGGTAGATACGCAGTATTTT. Amino acid sequence: CASSLSRAVDTQYF.

This clonotype occurred a few times. The J gene is TRBJ2-5, the V gene TRBV11-1, with 7 nucleotides matching TRBD1. The CDR3 has 15 amino acids. CDR1 SGHAT and CDR2 FQDESV come from the germline V gene (reference sequence). The V gene end was trimmed by 0 bases and the J gene end by 7 bases; junction bases not matched to a gene: 8. CDR3 sequence (DNA): TGTGCCAGCAGCTTAGCACCACAGGGGACGGTGACCCAGTACTTC. Its protein is CASSLAPQGTVTQYF.

In its sample, this clonotype was seen a few times. The rearrangement joins TRBV29-1 to TRBJ1-2; 7 nucleotides line up with TRBD1. This CDR3 comprises 11 residues. The junction had 9 bases not matched to a gene; V was cut back by 6 bases and J by 11 bases. In germline, CDR1 is SQVTM, CDR2 ANQGSEA. CDR3 in amino acids: CSVARQGAYTF. In DNA form, the CDR3 reads TGCAGCGTAGCACGACAGGGTGCTTACACCTTC.

The rearrangement links TRBV12-3 or TRBV12-4 to TRBJ2-1; D ambiguous. The CDR3 spans 13 residues. V gave up 3 bases and J gave up 6 bases, with 9 bases separating them. The CDR3 loop is CASSLVSFNEQFF. CDR3 nucleotides: TGTGCCAGCAGTTTGGTCAGTTTCAATGAGCAGTTCTTC.

This clonotype has ten or more counts. The chain links TRBV6-2 or TRBV6-3 to TRBJ1-5; the D is unclear. The CDR3 spans 16 residues. V lost 0 bases, J lost 0 bases, and 9 bases lay in between. Germline loops: CDR1 MNHEY, CDR2 SVGEGT. CDR3 nucleotide sequence: TGTGCCAGCAGTTACTCGGGCGGATATAGCAATCAGCCCCAGCATTTT. Its protein product is CASSYSGGYSNQPQHF.

The V call is TRBV5-1, the J call TRBJ1-2, with D perhaps matching TRBD1 (5 bases). Trimming cost V 0 bases and J 8 bases, with 11 bases left between them. Germline-derived CDR1 and CDR2 are SGHRS and YFSETQ. The CDR3 has 13 amino acids. CDR3 protein: CASSLDRPVGYTF. CDR3 nucleotides: TGCGCCAGCAGCTTGGACAGGCCGGTAGGCTACACCTTC.

This clonotype was counted once. V gene TRBV7-6 combines with J gene TRBJ2-5; perhaps TRBD1 as D (5 bases). The CDR3 is made up of 16 amino acids. Trimming pared 1 base from V and 2 bases from J, leaving 14 bases between. Per germline, CDR1 SGHVS and CDR2 FNYEAQ. The CDR3: CASSLGPEQGQETQYF. As DNA, the CDR3 is TGTGCCAGCAGCTTAGGCCCCGAGCAGGGACAAGAGACCCAGTACTTC.

V usage is TRBV28 and J usage is TRBJ1-5; D gene uncertain. This CDR3 is 16 amino acids long. The V end lost 1 base, the J end lost 2 bases, and 12 bases lay between the germline ends. Germline CDR1 MDHEN, CDR2 SYDVKM. Written as DNA, the CDR3 is TGTGCCAGCAGTTTATCTGGGGTTTGGGGCAATCAGCCCCAGCATTTT. It encodes CASSLSGVWGNQPQHF.

The chain uses TRBV20-1 and TRBJ2-1; no clear D. V was pared by 5 bases and J by 4 bases, with 9 bases between. The germline V gene has CDR1 DFQATT and CDR2 SNEGSKA (reference sequence). The CDR3 consists of 12 residues. CDR3 DNA: TGCAGTGCTGATGCATGGTACAATGAGCAGTTCTTC. Its protein product is CSADAWYNEQFF.

This rearrangement joins TRBV27 to TRBJ2-7; D possibly corresponds to TRBD2 (6 bases). The germline V gene encodes CDR1 MNHEY and CDR2 SMNVEV (reference sequence). The CDR3 loop spans 14 amino acids. With 5 bases removed from V and 2 bases from J, the gap between germline ends came to 13 bases. Here the CDR3 DNA reads TGTGCCAGCAGTAAAACCGGGGAGGCCTACGAGCAGTACTTC. Protein: CASSKTGEAYEQYF.

This clonotype was seen more than once but under ten times. This chain connects TRBV7-9 to TRBJ1-1, with TRBD1 as a possible D gene (5 bases). V dropped 6 bases and J dropped 10 bases, with 9 bases sitting between them. Germline V gene sequence: CDR1 SEHNR, CDR2 FQNEAQ (reference sequence). CDR3 size: 10 residues. CDR3 bases: TGTGCCAGCAGTCTCGGGGGAGCTTTCTTT. Its protein product is CASSLGGAFF.